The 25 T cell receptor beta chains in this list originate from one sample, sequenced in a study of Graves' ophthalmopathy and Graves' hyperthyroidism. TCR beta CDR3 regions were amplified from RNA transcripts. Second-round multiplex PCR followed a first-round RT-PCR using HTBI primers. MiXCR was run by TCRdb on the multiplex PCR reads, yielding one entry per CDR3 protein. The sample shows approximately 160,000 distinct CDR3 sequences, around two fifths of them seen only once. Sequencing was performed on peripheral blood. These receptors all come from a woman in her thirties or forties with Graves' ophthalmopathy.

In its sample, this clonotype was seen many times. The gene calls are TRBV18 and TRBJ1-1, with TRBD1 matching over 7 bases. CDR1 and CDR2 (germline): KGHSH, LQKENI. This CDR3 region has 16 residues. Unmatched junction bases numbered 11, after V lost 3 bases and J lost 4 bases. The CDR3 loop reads CASSPPNRGGSTEAFF. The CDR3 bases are TGTGCCAGCTCACCTCCCAACAGGGGAGGTAGCACTGAAGCTTTCTTT. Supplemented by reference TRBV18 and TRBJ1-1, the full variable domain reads NAGVMQNPRHLVRRRGQEARLRCSPMKGHSHVYWYRQLPEEGLKFMVYLQKENIIDESGMPKERFSAEFPKEGPSILRIQQVVRGDSAAYFCASSPPNRGGSTEAFFGQGTRLTVV.

The CDR3: CAWSVLKLYEQYF. In DNA, the CDR3 is TGTGCCTGGAGTGTACTGAAGCTTTACGAGCAGTACTTC. The chain links TRBV30 to TRBJ2-7; no reliable D call. This CDR3 comprises 13 residues. The V gene lost 0 bases and the J gene lost 4 bases, with 10 bases spanning the gap. Per the germline V gene, CDR1 is GTSNPN and CDR2 is SVGIG (reference sequence).

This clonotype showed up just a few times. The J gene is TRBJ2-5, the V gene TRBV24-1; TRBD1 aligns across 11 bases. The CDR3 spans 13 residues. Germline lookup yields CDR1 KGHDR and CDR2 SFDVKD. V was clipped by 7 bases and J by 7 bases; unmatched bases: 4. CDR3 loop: CATRGQGVGTQYF. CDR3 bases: TGTGCCACCAGGGGACAGGGGGTAGGGACCCAGTACTTC.

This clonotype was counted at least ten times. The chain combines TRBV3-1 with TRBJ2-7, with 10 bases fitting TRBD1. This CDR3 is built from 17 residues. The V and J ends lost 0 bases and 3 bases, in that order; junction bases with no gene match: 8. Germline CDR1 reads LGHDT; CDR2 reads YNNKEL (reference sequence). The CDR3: CASSQEGGWDRGYEQYF. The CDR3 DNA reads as TGTGCCAGCAGCCAAGAAGGTGGTTGGGACAGGGGCTACGAGCAGTACTTC.

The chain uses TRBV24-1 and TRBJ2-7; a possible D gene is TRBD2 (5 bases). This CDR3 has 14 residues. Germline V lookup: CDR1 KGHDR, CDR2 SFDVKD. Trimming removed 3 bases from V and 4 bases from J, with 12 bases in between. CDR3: CATSDPRGGYEQYF. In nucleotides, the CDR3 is TGTGCCACCAGTGATCCGCGCGGCGGGTACGAGCAGTACTTC.

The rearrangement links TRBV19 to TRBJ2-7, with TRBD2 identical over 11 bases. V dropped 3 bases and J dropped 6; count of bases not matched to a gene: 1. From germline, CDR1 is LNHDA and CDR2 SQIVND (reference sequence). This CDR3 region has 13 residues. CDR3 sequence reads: CASSMGTSGEQYF. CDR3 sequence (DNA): TGTGCCAGTAGTATGGGGACTAGCGGCGAGCAGTACTTC. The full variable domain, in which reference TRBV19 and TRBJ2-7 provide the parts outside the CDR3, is DGGITQSPKYLFRKEGQNVTLSCEQNLNHDAMYWYRQDPGQGLRLIYYSQIVNDFQKGDIAEGYSVSREKKESFPLTVTSAQKNPTAFYLCASSMGTSGEQYFGPGTRLTVT.

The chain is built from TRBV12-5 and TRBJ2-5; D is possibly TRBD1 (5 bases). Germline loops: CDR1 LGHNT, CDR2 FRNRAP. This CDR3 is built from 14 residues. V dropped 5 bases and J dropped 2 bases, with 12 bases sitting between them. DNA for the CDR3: TGTGCTAGTGGTCCCGGACACCAACAAGAGACCCAGTACTTC. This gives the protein CASGPGHQQETQYF.

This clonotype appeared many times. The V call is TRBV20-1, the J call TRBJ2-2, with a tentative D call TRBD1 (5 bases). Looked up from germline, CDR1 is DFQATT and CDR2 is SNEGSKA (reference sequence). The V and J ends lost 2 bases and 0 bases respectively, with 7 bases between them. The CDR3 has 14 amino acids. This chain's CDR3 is CSARQGSNTGELFF. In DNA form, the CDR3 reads TGCAGTGCTAGACAGGGATCGAACACCGGGGAGCTGTTTTTT.

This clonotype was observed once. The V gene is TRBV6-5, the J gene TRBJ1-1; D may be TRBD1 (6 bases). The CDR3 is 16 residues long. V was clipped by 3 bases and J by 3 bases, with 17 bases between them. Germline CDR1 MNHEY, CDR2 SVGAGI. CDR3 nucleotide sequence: TGTGCCAGCAGTTATCAGGGAGGGGGGCTGGACACTGAAGCTTTCTTT. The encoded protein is CASSYQGGGLDTEAFF.

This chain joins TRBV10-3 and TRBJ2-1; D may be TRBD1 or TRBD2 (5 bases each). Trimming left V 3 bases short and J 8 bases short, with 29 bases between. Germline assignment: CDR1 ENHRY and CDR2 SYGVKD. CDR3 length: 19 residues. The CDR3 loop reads CAISDPPPPRDPEGYEQFF. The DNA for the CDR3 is TGTGCCATCAGTGACCCTCCCCCCCCCCGGGACCCAGAGGGCTATGAGCAGTTCTTC.

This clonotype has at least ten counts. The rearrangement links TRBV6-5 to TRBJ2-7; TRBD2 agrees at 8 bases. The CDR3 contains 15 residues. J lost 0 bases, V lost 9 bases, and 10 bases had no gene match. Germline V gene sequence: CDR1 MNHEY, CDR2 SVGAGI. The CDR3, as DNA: TGTGCCAGTAACCTCGAGCGGGGGAGCTCCTACGAGCAGTACTTC. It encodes CASNLERGSSYEQYF.

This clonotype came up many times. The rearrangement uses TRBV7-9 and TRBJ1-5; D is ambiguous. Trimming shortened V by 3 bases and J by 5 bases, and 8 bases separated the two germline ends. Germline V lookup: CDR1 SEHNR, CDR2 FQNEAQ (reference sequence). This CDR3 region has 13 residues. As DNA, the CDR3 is TGTGCCAGCAGCTTGGAGAGAGATCAGCCCCAGCATTTT. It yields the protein CASSLERDQPQHF.

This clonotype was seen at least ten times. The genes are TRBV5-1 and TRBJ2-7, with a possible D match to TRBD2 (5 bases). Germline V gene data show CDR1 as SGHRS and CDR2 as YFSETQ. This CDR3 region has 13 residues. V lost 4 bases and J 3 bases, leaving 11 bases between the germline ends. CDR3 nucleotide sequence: TGCGCCAGCAGCAGAAACGACTACTACGAGCAGTACTTC. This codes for CASSRNDYYEQYF.

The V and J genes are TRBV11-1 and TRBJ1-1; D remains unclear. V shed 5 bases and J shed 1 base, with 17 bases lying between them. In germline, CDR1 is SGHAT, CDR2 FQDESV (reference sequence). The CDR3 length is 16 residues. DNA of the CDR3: TGTGCCAGCAGCGACCTTAGACTGGATAAGAACACTGAAGCTTTCTTT. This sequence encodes CASSDLRLDKNTEAFF.

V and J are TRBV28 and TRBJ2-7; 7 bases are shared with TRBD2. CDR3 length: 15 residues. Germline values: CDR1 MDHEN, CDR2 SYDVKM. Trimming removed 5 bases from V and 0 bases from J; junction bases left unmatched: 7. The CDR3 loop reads CASSPSRTSSYEQYF. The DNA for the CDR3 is TGTGCCAGCAGTCCCTCCCGGACTAGCTCCTACGAGCAGTACTTC.

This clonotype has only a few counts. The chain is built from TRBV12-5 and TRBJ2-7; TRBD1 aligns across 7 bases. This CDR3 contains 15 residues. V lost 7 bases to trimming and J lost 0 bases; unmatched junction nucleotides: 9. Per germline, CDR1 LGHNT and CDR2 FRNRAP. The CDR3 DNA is TGTGCTAGTGCCCCTCCGACAGGGTCCTCCTACGAGCAGTACTTC. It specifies CASAPPTGSSYEQYF.

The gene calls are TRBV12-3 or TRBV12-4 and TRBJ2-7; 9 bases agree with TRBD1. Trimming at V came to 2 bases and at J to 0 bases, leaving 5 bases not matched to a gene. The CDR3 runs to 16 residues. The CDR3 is CASSLSGQGPSYEQYF. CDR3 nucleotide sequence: TGTGCCAGCAGTTTATCGGGACAGGGCCCCTCCTACGAGCAGTACTTC.

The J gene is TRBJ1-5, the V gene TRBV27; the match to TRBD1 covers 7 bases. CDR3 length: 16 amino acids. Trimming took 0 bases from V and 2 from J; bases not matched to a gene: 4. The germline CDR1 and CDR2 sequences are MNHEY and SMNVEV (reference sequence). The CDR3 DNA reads TGTGCCAGCAGTTTATCAGGGGGCCTCGGCAATCAGCCCCAGCATTTT. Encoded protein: CASSLSGGLGNQPQHF.

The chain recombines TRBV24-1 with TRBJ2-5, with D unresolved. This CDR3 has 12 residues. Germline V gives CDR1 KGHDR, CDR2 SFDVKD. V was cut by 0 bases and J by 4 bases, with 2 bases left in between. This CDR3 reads CATSDLGETQYF. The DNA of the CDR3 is TGTGCCACCAGTGATTTGGGAGAGACCCAGTACTTC.

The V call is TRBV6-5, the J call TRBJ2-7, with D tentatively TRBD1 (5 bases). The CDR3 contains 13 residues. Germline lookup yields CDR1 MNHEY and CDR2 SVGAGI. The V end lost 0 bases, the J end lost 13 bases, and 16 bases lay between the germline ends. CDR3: CASSYSWGDEPYF. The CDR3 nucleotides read TGTGCCAGCAGTTACTCGTGGGGCGACGAGCCCTACTTC.

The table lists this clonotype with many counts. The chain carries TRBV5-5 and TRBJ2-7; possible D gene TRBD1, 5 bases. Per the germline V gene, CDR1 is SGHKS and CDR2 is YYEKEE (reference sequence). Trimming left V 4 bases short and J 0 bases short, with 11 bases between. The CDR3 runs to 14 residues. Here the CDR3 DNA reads TGTGCCAGCAGCCTGACAGAGGTCTCCTACGAGCAGTACTTC. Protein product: CASSLTEVSYEQYF.

The CDR3 region has the DNA TGCAGCGTTGAACAGTGGCGGGCGCTGTCCTACGAGCAGTACTTC. It encodes CSVEQWRALSYEQYF. V and J are TRBV29-1 and TRBJ2-7; possible D gene TRBD2, 5 bases. V lost 2 bases and J lost 1, with 15 bases in between. Germline loops: CDR1 SQVTM, CDR2 ANQGSEA. The CDR3 is 15 amino acids.

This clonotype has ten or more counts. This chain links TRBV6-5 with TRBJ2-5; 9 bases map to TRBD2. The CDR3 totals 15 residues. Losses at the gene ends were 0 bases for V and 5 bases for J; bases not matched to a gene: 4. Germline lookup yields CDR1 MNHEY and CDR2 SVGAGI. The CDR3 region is CASSYSLAGVETQYF. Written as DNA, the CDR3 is TGTGCCAGCAGTTACTCTTTAGCGGGGGTGGAGACCCAGTACTTC.

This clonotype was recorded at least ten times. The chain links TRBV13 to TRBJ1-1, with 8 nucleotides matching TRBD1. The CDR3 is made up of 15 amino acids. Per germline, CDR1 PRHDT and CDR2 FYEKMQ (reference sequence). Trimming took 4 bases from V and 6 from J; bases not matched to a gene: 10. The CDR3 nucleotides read TGTGCCAGCAGCTCCCCCCCGGGACAGGAGTCTGAAGCTTTCTTT. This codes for CASSSPPGQESEAFF.

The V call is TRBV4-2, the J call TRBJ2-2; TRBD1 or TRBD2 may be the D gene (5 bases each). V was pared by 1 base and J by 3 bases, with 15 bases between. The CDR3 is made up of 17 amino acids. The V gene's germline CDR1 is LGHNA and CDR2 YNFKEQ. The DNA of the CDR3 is TGTGCCAGCAGCCAAGCTAGAGGGGCTACCCACACCGGGGAGCTGTTTTTT. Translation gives CASSQARGATHTGELFF.